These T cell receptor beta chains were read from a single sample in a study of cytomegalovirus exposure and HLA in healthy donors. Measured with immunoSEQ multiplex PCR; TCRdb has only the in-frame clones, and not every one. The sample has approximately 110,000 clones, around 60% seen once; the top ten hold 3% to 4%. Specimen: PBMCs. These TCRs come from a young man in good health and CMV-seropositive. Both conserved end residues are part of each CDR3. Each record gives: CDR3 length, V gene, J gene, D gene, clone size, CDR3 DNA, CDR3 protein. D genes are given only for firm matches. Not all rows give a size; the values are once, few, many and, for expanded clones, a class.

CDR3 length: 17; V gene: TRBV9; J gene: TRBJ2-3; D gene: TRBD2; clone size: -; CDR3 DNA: TGTGCCAGCAGCGAGCTAGCGGGGGGGCATGGCACAGATACGCAGTATTTT; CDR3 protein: CASSELAGGHGTDTQYF
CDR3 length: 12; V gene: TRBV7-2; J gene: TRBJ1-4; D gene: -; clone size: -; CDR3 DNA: TGTGCCAGCAGCCCCCCGAATGAAAAACTGTTTTTT; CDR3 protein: CASSPPNEKLFF
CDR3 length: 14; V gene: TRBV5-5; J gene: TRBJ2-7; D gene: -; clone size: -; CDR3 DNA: TGTGCCAGCAGCTCCCGAACAGGGTCGTACGAGCAGTACTTC; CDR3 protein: CASSSRTGSYEQYF
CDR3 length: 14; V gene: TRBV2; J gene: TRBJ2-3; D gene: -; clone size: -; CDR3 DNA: TGTGCCAGCAAGGAGGGAGGGGGGACAGATACGCAGTATTTT; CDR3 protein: CASKEGGGTDTQYF
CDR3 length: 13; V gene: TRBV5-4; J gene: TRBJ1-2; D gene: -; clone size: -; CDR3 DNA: TGTGCCAGCAGCTCTAGACAGCTCTATGGCTACACCTTC; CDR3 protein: CASSSRQLYGYTF
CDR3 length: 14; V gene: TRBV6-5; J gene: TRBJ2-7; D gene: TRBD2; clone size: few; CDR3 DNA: TGTGCCAGCAGCCGGGGACTACAAACCTACGAGCAGTACTTC; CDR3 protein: CASSRGLQTYEQYF
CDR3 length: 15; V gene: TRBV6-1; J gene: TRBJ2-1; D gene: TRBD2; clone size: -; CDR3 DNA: TGTGCCAGCAGTGAAATCTTAGCGGGAGCTTCTGAGCAGTTCTTC; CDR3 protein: CASSEILAGASEQFF
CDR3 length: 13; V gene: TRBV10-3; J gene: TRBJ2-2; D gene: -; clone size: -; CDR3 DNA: TGTGCCATCAGAATCCCAGATGCCGGGGAGCTGTTTTTT; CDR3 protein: CAIRIPDAGELFF
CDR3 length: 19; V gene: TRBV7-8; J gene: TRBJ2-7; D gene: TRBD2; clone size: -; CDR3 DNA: TGTGCCAGCAGCATACACTCTGGGGTAGCTAGCGGGACTACCTACGAGCAGTACTTC; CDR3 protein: CASSIHSGVASGTTYEQYF
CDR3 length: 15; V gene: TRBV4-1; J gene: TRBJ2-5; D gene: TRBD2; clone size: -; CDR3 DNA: TGCGCCAGCAGCCACATTAGCGGGGGGGCAGAGACCCAGTACTTC; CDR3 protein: CASSHISGGAETQYF
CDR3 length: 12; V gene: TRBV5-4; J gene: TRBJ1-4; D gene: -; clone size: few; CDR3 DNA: TGTGCCAGCAGCCTCGACAGAAATACACTGTTTTTT; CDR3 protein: CASSLDRNTLFF
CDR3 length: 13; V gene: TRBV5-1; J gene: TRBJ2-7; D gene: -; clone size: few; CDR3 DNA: TGCGCCAGCAGCTTGGTTCTCTCCTACGAGCAGTACTTC; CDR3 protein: CASSLVLSYEQYF
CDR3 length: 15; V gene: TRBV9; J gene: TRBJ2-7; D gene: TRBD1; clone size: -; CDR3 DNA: TGTGCCAGCAGCGTAGATGGGACAGGTCTTTACGAGCAGTACTTC; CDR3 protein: CASSVDGTGLYEQYF
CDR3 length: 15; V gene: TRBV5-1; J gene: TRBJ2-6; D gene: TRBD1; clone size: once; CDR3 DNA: TGCGCCAGCAGCTTACAGGGGAGAGGGGCCAACGTCCTGACTTTC; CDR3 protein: CASSLQGRGANVLTF
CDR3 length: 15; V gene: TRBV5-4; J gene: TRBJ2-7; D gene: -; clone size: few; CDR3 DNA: TGTGCCAGCAGCTCCCAGGGAAGTCGGGCCTACGAGCAGTACTTC; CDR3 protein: CASSSQGSRAYEQYF
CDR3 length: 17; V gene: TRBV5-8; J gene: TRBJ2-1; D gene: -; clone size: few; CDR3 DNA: TGTGCCAGCAGCCCTATACTATGGGACACACGGGGCAATGAGCAGTTCTTC; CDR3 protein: CASSPILWDTRGNEQFF
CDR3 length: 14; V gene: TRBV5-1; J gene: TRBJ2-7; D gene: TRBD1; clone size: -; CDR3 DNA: TGCGCCAGCAGCTGGACAGGGGGCAGCTACGAGCAGTACTTC; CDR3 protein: CASSWTGGSYEQYF
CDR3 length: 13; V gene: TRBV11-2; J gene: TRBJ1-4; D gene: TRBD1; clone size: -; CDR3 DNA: TGTGCCAGCAGCCCCTCGACAGGGGAAAAACTGTTTTTT; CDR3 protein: CASSPSTGEKLFF
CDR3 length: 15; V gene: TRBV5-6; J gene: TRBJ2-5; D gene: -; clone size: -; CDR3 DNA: TGTGCCAGCAGCTTGCGGGCGGACTACCAAGAGACCCAGTACTTC; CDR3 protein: CASSLRADYQETQYF
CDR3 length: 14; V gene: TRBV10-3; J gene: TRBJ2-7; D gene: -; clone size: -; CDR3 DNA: TGTGCCATCAGTGAACAGGGGGGGACCTACGAGCAGTACTTC; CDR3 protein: CAISEQGGTYEQYF
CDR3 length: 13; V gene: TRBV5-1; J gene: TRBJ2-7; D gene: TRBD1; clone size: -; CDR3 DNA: TGCGCCAGCAGCAGGGACAGGGTCAGCGAGCAGTACTTC; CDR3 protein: CASSRDRVSEQYF
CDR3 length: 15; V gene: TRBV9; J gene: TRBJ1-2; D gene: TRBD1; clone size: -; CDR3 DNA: TGTGCCAGCAGCGTAGGGGGACAGGCTTACTATGGCTACACCTTC; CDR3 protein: CASSVGGQAYYGYTF
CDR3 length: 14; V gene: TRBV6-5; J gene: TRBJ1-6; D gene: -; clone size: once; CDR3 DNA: TGTGCCAGCACCCGAGGGGGTTGGGATTCACCCCTCCACTTT; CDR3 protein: CASTRGGWDSPLHF